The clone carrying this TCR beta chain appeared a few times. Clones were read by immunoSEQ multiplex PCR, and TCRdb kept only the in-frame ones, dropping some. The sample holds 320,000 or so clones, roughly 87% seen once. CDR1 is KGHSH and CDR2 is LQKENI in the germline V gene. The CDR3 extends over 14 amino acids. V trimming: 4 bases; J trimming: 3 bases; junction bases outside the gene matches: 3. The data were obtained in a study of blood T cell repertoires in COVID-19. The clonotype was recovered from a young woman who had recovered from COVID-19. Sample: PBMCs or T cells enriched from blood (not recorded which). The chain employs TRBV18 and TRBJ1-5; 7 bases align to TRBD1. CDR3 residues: CASSHGTVNQPQHF. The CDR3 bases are TGTGCCAGCTCACACGGGACAGTCAATCAGCCCCAGCATTTT.